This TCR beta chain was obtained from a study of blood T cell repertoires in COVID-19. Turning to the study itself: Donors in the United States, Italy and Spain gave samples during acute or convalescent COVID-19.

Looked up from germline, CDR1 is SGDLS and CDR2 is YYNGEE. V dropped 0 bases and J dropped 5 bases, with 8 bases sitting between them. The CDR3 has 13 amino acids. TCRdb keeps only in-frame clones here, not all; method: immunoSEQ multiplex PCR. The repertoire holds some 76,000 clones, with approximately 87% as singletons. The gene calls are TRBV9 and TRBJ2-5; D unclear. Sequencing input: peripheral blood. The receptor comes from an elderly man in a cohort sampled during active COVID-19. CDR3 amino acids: CASSVGLRETQYF. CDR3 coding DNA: TGTGCCAGCAGCGTAGGACTCCGGGAGACCCAGTACTTC.